These 30 T cell receptor beta chains came from one sample sequenced in a study of blood T cell repertoires in COVID-19. Assay used: immunoSEQ multiplex PCR; TCRdb lists only in-frame clones, some missing. Among more than 110,000 clones listed, 85% were seen once. Material for sequencing was peripheral blood. Source of these receptors: a man aged 50 or older with acute or convalescent COVID-19.

This chain links TRBV5-5 with TRBJ1-5; possibly TRBD1 for D (5 bases). The length of the CDR3 is 16 residues. Germline CDR1 is SGHKS and CDR2 is YYEKEE (reference sequence). The V gene lost 1 base and the J gene lost 7 bases, with 18 bases spanning the gap. The CDR3 coding sequence is TGTGCCAGCAGCTTGTATTCGGGGGTACAAGGGCAGCCCCAGCATTTT. It is translated as CASSLYSGVQGQPQHF. The full variable domain, rest sourced from reference TRBV5-5 and TRBJ1-5, is DAGVTQSPTHLIKTRGQQVTLRCSPISGHKSVSWYQQVLGQGPQFIFQYYEKEERGRGNFPDRFSARQFPNYSSELNVNALLLGDSALYLCASSLYSGVQGQPQHFGDGTRLSIL.

The chain combines TRBV5-4 with TRBJ2-2, with 7 bases matching TRBD1. This CDR3 has 15 amino acids. The V gene's germline CDR1 is SGHNT and CDR2 YYREEE (reference sequence). The V and J ends lost 4 bases and 5 bases, in that order; junction bases with no gene match: 8. The CDR3 sequence is CASSRLGQDTGELFF. The CDR3, as DNA: TGTGCCAGCAGCCGCCTCGGACAGGATACCGGGGAGCTGTTTTTT.

V usage is TRBV7-9 and J usage is TRBJ1-3, with 7 positions matching TRBD1. The ends lost 2 bases at V and 2 bases at J; junction bases unmatched: 0. The CDR3 is 14 amino acids. Germline V lookup: CDR1 SEHNR, CDR2 FQNEAQ (reference sequence). CDR3 sequence reads: CASSLQGAGNTIYF. In DNA form, the CDR3 reads TGTGCCAGCAGCTTACAGGGGGCTGGAAACACCATATATTTT.

The table lists this clone with a few counts. This chain connects TRBV19 to TRBJ1-3, with 10 bases lining up with TRBD1. The CDR3 has 14 amino acids. In germline, CDR1 is LNHDA, CDR2 SQIVND (reference sequence). The V gene end was trimmed by 5 bases and the J gene end by 8 bases; junction bases not matched to a gene: 6. CDR3 residues: CASSPGTGADTIYF. The CDR3 nucleotides are TGTGCCAGTAGTCCGGGGACAGGGGCGGACACCATATATTTT.

This chain connects TRBV24-1 to TRBJ1-1; D unresolved. This CDR3 spans 12 amino acids. Trimming took off 4 bases at V and 12 bases at J, with 14 bases between the two ends. Germline V lookup: CDR1 KGHDR, CDR2 SFDVKD. The CDR3 reads CATSEVEGVTFF. CDR3 DNA sequence: TGTGCCACCAGTGAGGTTGAGGGCGTGACTTTCTTT.

The V gene is TRBV7-8, the J gene TRBJ1-5, with TRBD1 matching over 10 bases. Trimming at V came to 9 bases and at J to 2 bases, leaving 4 bases not matched to a gene. The CDR3 has 14 amino acids. The germline V gene encodes CDR1 SGHVS and CDR2 FQNEAQ. As DNA, the CDR3 is TGTGCCAGTGGCGGGACAGGGGGCAATCAGCCCCAGCATTTT. Its protein product is CASGGTGGNQPQHF. The entire variable domain, with the rest obtained from reference TRBV7-8 and TRBJ1-5, is as follows: GAGVSQSPRYKVAKRGQDVALRCDPISGHVSLFWYQQALGQGPEFLTYFQNEAQLDKSGLPSDRFFAERPEGSVSTLKIQRTQQEDSAVYLCASGGTGGNQPQHFGDGTRLSIL.

This clone was counted once. The rearrangement joins TRBV5-1 to TRBJ2-2, with 8 bases matching TRBD1. The germline V gene encodes CDR1 SGHRS and CDR2 YFSETQ. This CDR3 contains 14 residues. The J segment lost 7 bases and the V segment lost 2 bases, leaving 4 bases of the junction unmatched. The DNA for the CDR3 is TGCGCCAGCAGCTTCAGGGGGCGGGACGGGGAGCTGTTTTTT. It specifies CASSFRGRDGELFF.

CDR3: CASRGGQVYNEQFF. CDR3 nucleotides: TGTGCCAGTAGGGGTGGACAGGTTTACAATGAGCAGTTCTTC. The rearrangement uses TRBV19 and TRBJ2-1; 7 nucleotides agree with TRBD1. This CDR3 spans 14 amino acids. The germline V gene has CDR1 LNHDA and CDR2 SQIVND (reference sequence). The V segment lost 6 bases and the J segment 4 bases; nucleotides outside the gene matches: 6.

Concerning this clone itself: One junction end does not reproduce the germline sequence, and a read error may be involved. This chain uses TRBV5-4 with TRBJ2-7; TRBD1 matches 12 bases. Looked up from germline, CDR1 is SGHNT and CDR2 is YYREEE (reference sequence). The CDR3 has 13 amino acids. This CDR3 is CASSLGTGGSEVF. CDR3 sequence (DNA): TGTGCCAGCAGCTTAGGGACAGGGGGCTCCGAGGTCTTC.

The rearrangement joins TRBV6-5 to TRBJ2-7, with TRBD1 matching over 10 bases. The CDR3 extends over 14 amino acids. V lost 4 bases to trimming and J lost 3 bases; unmatched junction nucleotides: 3. Per the germline V gene, CDR1 is MNHEY and CDR2 is SVGAGI. CDR3 in amino acids: CASSSRTGGYEQYF. The CDR3 DNA reads as TGTGCCAGCAGTTCGCGGACAGGGGGCTACGAGCAGTACTTC.

The CDR3 protein is CASSYLTDHTGELFF. The CDR3 DNA reads TGTGCCAGCAGTTACCTGACAGACCACACCGGGGAGCTGTTTTTT. The V and J genes are TRBV6-6 and TRBJ2-2; D is perhaps TRBD1 (5 bases). Germline V gene lookup returns CDR1 MNHNY and CDR2 SVGAGI (reference sequence). The CDR3 runs 15 residues. Trimming pared 2 bases from V and 3 bases from J, leaving 10 bases between.

J is TRBJ1-5 and V is TRBV18, with TRBD1 as a possible D gene (6 bases). V was shortened by 3 bases and J by 1 base, with 16 bases between the two germline ends. CDR3 length: 17 residues. The V gene's germline CDR1 is KGHSH and CDR2 LQKENI. The CDR3 reads CASSPRQQGSSNQPQHF. As DNA, the CDR3 is TGTGCCAGCTCACCCAGACAACAGGGTTCGAGCAATCAGCCCCAGCATTTT.

The chain employs TRBV2 and TRBJ1-2; D is uncertain. V lost 5 bases, J lost 2 bases, and 6 bases lay in between. Germline V gene lookup returns CDR1 SNHLY and CDR2 FYNNEI. The CDR3 totals 12 residues. The CDR3 DNA reads as TGTGCCAGCAGTTACGGGAACTATGGCTACACCTTC. Its protein product is CASSYGNYGYTF.

The chain has TRBV19 and TRBJ2-1, with TRBD2 identical over 7 bases. J lost 2 bases, V lost 4 bases, and 5 bases had no gene match. The CDR3 contains 15 residues. Germline values: CDR1 LNHDA, CDR2 SQIVND (reference sequence). CDR3 residues: CASSTSSGTYNEQFF. The DNA of the CDR3 is TGTGCCAGTAGTACCTCTAGCGGTACCTACAATGAGCAGTTCTTC. Combining the CDR3 with reference TRBV19 and TRBJ2-1 gives the whole variable domain DGGITQSPKYLFRKEGQNVTLSCEQNLNHDAMYWYRQDPGQGLRLIYYSQIVNDFQKGDIAEGYSVSREKKESFPLTVTSAQKNPTAFYLCASSTSSGTYNEQFFGPGTRLTVL.

This chain links TRBV28 with TRBJ1-2, with D tentatively TRBD1 (5 bases). Trimming stripped 5 bases from V and 8 bases from J, with 12 bases between. CDR1 MDHEN and CDR2 SYDVKM come from the germline V gene. There are 12 residues in the CDR3. In DNA form, the CDR3 reads TGTGCCAGCAGTGTATCAGGGAAGGGCTACACCTTC. It codes for CASSVSGKGYTF.

The genes are TRBV19 and TRBJ2-1; the D gene is possibly TRBD1 (6 bases). Germline CDR1 is LNHDA and CDR2 is SQIVND (reference sequence). The CDR3 covers 17 residues. Trimming took off 5 bases at V and 0 bases at J, with 17 bases between the two ends. This CDR3 reads CASSVSPGQSSYNEQFF. CDR3 coding DNA: TGTGCCAGTAGTGTCTCCCCCGGACAGAGCTCCTACAATGAGCAGTTCTTC.

V and J are TRBV6-5 and TRBJ2-1, with 7 bases that match TRBD1. J gave up 8 bases and V 6 bases, and 13 bases lay outside the gene matches. CDR3 length: 15 residues. Germline CDR1 reads MNHEY; CDR2 reads SVGAGI. CDR3 bases: TGTGCCAGCAGGAGGGGAGACAGGGATGGAGATGAGCAGTTCTTC. Translation: CASRRGDRDGDEQFF.

This clone turned up a few times. J is TRBJ2-1 and V is TRBV11-2; D is perhaps TRBD1 (6 bases). Germline lookup yields CDR1 SGHAT and CDR2 FQNNGV. Trimming shortened V by 5 bases and J by 4 bases, and 21 bases separated the two germline ends. This CDR3 has 17 residues. This CDR3 is CASSLLRGGRGYNEQFF. The CDR3 DNA reads TGTGCCAGCAGCCTCTTACGGGGCGGCAGGGGTTACAATGAGCAGTTCTTC.

The J gene is TRBJ1-5, the V gene TRBV10-2; TRBD1 is a possible D gene (5 bases). Trimming cost V 4 bases and J 3 bases, with 13 bases left between them. Germline CDR1 WSHSY, CDR2 SAAADI. This CDR3 has 15 residues. The CDR3 region is CASSGWGVDNQPQHF. Here the CDR3 DNA reads TGCGCCAGCAGTGGATGGGGGGTGGACAATCAGCCCCAGCATTTT.

This clone was detected only once. The V and J genes are TRBV9 and TRBJ2-1, with 14 bases lining up with TRBD2. CDR1 and CDR2 from the germline V gene are SGDLS and YYNGEE. This CDR3 has 18 residues. The ends lost 3 bases at V and 4 bases at J; junction bases unmatched: 9. This chain's CDR3 is CASSAKRTSGGTYNEQFF. In DNA, the CDR3 is TGTGCCAGCAGCGCCAAACGGACTAGCGGGGGGACGTACAATGAGCAGTTCTTC.

CDR3 nucleotide sequence: TGTGCCATCAGTCTAGCGGGCCCCTACGAGCAGTACTTC. Translation: CAISLAGPYEQYF. V gene TRBV10-3 combines with J gene TRBJ2-7, with TRBD2 matching over 8 bases. With 5 bases clipped from V and 2 bases from J, the junction kept 2 bases outside the gene matches. In germline, CDR1 is ENHRY, CDR2 SYGVKD. This CDR3 spans 13 amino acids.

The genes are TRBV7-3 and TRBJ1-5; D unclear. Trimming took 5 bases from V and 9 from J, leaving 14 bases between them. CDR3 length equals 13 residues. Looked up from germline, CDR1 is SGHTA and CDR2 is FQGTGA. CDR3 residues: CASSEGGEGPQHF. The DNA of the CDR3 is TGTGCCAGCAGCGAAGGCGGGGAAGGGCCCCAGCATTTT.

The J gene is TRBJ2-4, the V gene TRBV7-2, with 7 bases matching TRBD2. The CDR3 contains 14 residues. Looked up from germline, CDR1 is SGHTA and CDR2 is FQGNSA. After removal of 6 bases from V and 2 bases from J, the junction contained 4 bases not matched to a gene. The CDR3 nucleotides read TGTGCCAGCAGGCCGGGGGGACCCAAAAACATTCAGTACTTC. Residues: CASRPGGPKNIQYF. The full variable domain, in which reference TRBV7-2 and TRBJ2-4 provide the parts outside the CDR3, is GAGVSQSPSNKVTEKGKDVELRCDPISGHTALYWYRQSLGQGLEFLIYFQGNSAPDKSGLPSDRFSAERTGGSVSTLTIQRTQQEDSAVYLCASRPGGPKNIQYFGAGTRLSVL.

The chain links TRBV6-5 to TRBJ1-1, with TRBD1 matching 8 bases. Germline assignment: CDR1 MNHEY and CDR2 SVGAGI. The CDR3 loop spans 14 amino acids. V was clipped by 9 bases and J by 4 bases; unmatched bases: 10. CDR3 in DNA: TGTGCCAGTTTCCGACAGGGGACCTCCACTGAAGCTTTCTTT. This codes for CASFRQGTSTEAFF.

This sequence joins TRBV12-3 or TRBV12-4 and TRBJ1-1, with no clear D. V lost 2 bases and J lost 4, with 8 bases in between. The CDR3 contains 13 residues. The CDR3 region is CASSLPGRTEAFF. The CDR3 DNA is TGTGCCAGCAGTTTACCCGGTCGCACTGAAGCTTTCTTT.

This chain joins TRBV5-5 and TRBJ1-3; no reliable D call. The CDR3 loop spans 15 amino acids. From germline, CDR1 is SGHKS and CDR2 YYEKEE (reference sequence). Trimming stripped 0 bases from V and 0 bases from J, with 7 bases between. The CDR3 DNA is TGTGCCAGCAGCTTGGAATATAGCTCTGGAAACACCATATATTTT. It is translated as CASSLEYSSGNTIYF.

The table lists this clone with a count of one. The chain uses TRBV18 and TRBJ1-2; TRBD1 matches at 7 bases. CDR3 length: 14 amino acids. V was clipped by 0 bases and J by 3 bases; unmatched bases: 1. Germline V CDR1 and CDR2: KGHSH, LQKENI. CDR3 amino acids: CASSPPTGHYGYTF. In DNA, the CDR3 is TGTGCCAGCTCACCACCGACAGGGCACTATGGCTACACCTTC.

This clone was seen once. This chain links TRBV25-1 with TRBJ2-7; the D gene is possibly TRBD1 (5 bases). The CDR3 runs 15 residues. CDR1 and CDR2 from the germline V gene are MGHDK and SYGVNS. V lost 3 bases, J lost 3 bases, and 15 bases lay in between. CDR3 amino acids: CASSEGHGPGYEQYF. The CDR3 nucleotides are TGTGCCAGCAGTGAGGGGCATGGGCCGGGCTACGAGCAGTACTTC.

V gene TRBV6-5 combines with J gene TRBJ2-5, with D tentatively TRBD2 (7 bases). The V end lost 6 bases, the J end lost 1 base, and 15 bases lay between the germline ends. The germline gives CDR1 MNHEY, CDR2 SVGAGI. CDR3 length equals 15 residues. CDR3 DNA sequence: TGTGCCAGCAGCTTTGGGGGGGCCCTCCAAGAGACCCAGTACTTC. It translates to CASSFGGALQETQYF.

This clone was seen a few times. At the DNA level, this CDR3 is encoded by other sequences in the same sample as well. The V call is TRBV5-1, the J call TRBJ2-7; 7 bases are shared with TRBD1. The ends lost 0 bases at V and 1 base at J; junction bases unmatched: 4. The CDR3 has 15 amino acids. Germline V gene data show CDR1 as SGHRS and CDR2 as YFSETQ. CDR3 DNA sequence: TGCGCCAGCAGCTTGGTGGCAGGGGGTTCCTACGAGCAGTACTTC. Protein sequence: CASSLVAGGSYEQYF. The full variable domain, with the rest looked up from reference TRBV5-1 and TRBJ2-7, is KAGVTQTPRYLIKTRGQQVTLSCSPISGHRSVSWYQQTPGQGLQFLFEYFSETQRNKGNFPGRFSGRQFSNSRSEMNVSTLELGDSALYLCASSLVAGGSYEQYFGPGTRLTVT.